These 27 T cell receptor beta chains were all obtained from the same sample, sequenced in a study of OX40 agonist ivuxolimab in advanced cancers. Data came from immunoSEQ multiplex PCR; TCRdb stores just in-frame clones and leaves some out. The data contain 95,000 to 150,000 clones, over 85% of them singletons. This specimen was CD4+ or CD8+ T cells sorted from blood, taken in a trial of the OX40 agonist ivuxolimab. The receptors here all came from an adult with an advanced solid tumor such as melanoma, head and neck, liver or kidney cancer.

The V call is TRBV7-3, the J call TRBJ2-1; 8 bases are a match to TRBD1. Germline V gene data show CDR1 as SGHTA and CDR2 as FQGTGA. CDR3 length equals 18 residues. V was clipped by 1 base and J by 3 bases; unmatched bases: 11. CDR3 sequence: CASSLSPSDRGYYNEQFF. The CDR3 DNA follows: TGTGCCAGCAGCTTAAGCCCGTCCGACAGGGGATACTACAATGAGCAGTTCTTC. The complete variable domain, with remaining parts taken from reference TRBV7-3 and TRBJ2-1, reads GAGVSQTPSNKVTEKGKYVELRCDPISGHTALYWYRQSLGQGPEFLIYFQGTGAADDSGLPNDRFFAVRPEGSVSTLKIQRTERGDSAVYLCASSLSPSDRGYYNEQFFGPGTRLTVL.

The chain carries TRBV5-6 and TRBJ2-1; TRBD2 matches 9 bases. Trimming removed 4 bases from V and 4 bases from J; junction bases left unmatched: 9. Germline V lookup: CDR1 SGHDT, CDR2 YYEEEE. The CDR3 totals 16 residues. The CDR3 nucleotides are TGTGCCAGCAGCGGAGCCGGGACTAGCTCGTACAATGAGCAGTTCTTC. Residues: CASSGAGTSSYNEQFF.

The genes are TRBV5-1 and TRBJ1-6; D gene unclear. This CDR3 comprises 12 residues. Germline CDR1 reads SGHRS; CDR2 reads YFSETQ. The V end lost 4 bases, the J end lost 7 bases, and 6 bases lay between the germline ends. CDR3 DNA sequence: TGCGCCAGCAGCCCCCTGAATTCACCCCTCCACTTT. It is translated as CASSPLNSPLHF.

The gene calls are TRBV5-1 and TRBJ1-3, with D tentatively TRBD1 (5 bases). The CDR3 covers 15 residues. The germline V and J ends were trimmed by 4 bases and 3 bases, with 14 bases remaining between them. Germline loops: CDR1 SGHRS, CDR2 YFSETQ. CDR3 DNA sequence: TGCGCCAGCAGCAGCCTCGGGGGGAGTGGAAACACCATATATTTT. This codes for CASSSLGGSGNTIYF.

The chain employs TRBV6-5 and TRBJ2-3, with a weak D call TRBD1 (6 bases). CDR3 length: 16 amino acids. V was pared by 0 bases and J by 5 bases, with 15 bases between. CDR1 MNHEY and CDR2 SVGAGI come from the germline V gene. CDR3 region: CASSYSTGSSKDTQYF. CDR3 DNA sequence: TGTGCCAGCAGTTACTCCACAGGGAGTTCTAAAGATACGCAGTATTTT.

This clone showed up just once. This rearrangement joins TRBV5-1 to TRBJ2-1, with D tentatively TRBD2 (5 bases). The CDR3 has 14 amino acids. Germline V gives CDR1 SGHRS, CDR2 YFSETQ. The V gene lost 5 bases and the J gene lost 0 bases, with 9 bases spanning the gap. This CDR3 reads CASRSGSSYNEQFF. The CDR3 region has the DNA TGCGCCAGCAGGAGCGGAAGCTCCTACAATGAGCAGTTCTTC.

This chain joins TRBV27 and TRBJ1-6, with TRBD1 identical over 8 bases. The CDR3 covers 15 residues. Germline-derived CDR1 and CDR2 are MNHEY and SMNVEV (reference sequence). V shed 4 bases, J shed 7 bases, and the junction held 6 bases outside the gene matches. The CDR3 here is CASSWLDRVNSPLHF. In DNA form, the CDR3 reads TGTGCCAGCAGTTGGTTGGACAGGGTCAATTCACCCCTCCACTTT.

The chain combines TRBV30 with TRBJ2-2; 15 positions match TRBD2. The CDR3 is 15 residues long. Germline-derived CDR1 and CDR2 are GTSNPN and SVGIG (reference sequence). V gave up 3 bases and J gave up 5 bases; unmatched junction bases: 1. CDR3 amino acids: CAWSGTSGGTGELFF. CDR3 DNA sequence: TGTGCCTGGAGCGGGACTAGCGGGGGGACCGGGGAGCTGTTTTTT.

The chain employs TRBV5-1 and TRBJ1-3, with a tentative D call TRBD1 (5 bases). The CDR3 totals 15 residues. With 0 bases removed from V and 7 bases from J, the gap between germline ends came to 14 bases. Germline CDR1 SGHRS, CDR2 YFSETQ. The CDR3 sequence: CASSLVGLTGNTIYF. The DNA of the CDR3 is TGCGCCAGCAGCTTGGTGGGACTCACCGGGAACACCATATATTTT. The whole variable domain, remainder taken from reference TRBV5-1 and TRBJ1-3, is KAGVTQTPRYLIKTRGQQVTLSCSPISGHRSVSWYQQTPGQGLQFLFEYFSETQRNKGNFPGRFSGRQFSNSRSEMNVSTLELGDSALYLCASSLVGLTGNTIYFGEGSWLTVV.

The genes are TRBV4-1 and TRBJ1-2; D is ambiguous. This CDR3 is 13 amino acids long. Looked up from germline, CDR1 is MGHRA and CDR2 is YSYEKL. V was pared by 3 bases and J by 2 bases, with 7 bases between. CDR3 bases: TGCGCCAGCAGCCAGGGAGCGAACTATGGCTACACCTTC. Protein sequence: CASSQGANYGYTF.

This chain connects TRBV15 to TRBJ2-1, with 10 bases that match TRBD1. The CDR3 is 17 residues long. With V trimmed by 1 base and J by 4 bases, 7 bases remained unmatched. The germline CDR1 and CDR2 sequences are LNHNV and YYDKDF (reference sequence). The CDR3 coding sequence is TGTGCCACCAGCAGAGGACAGGGACAGGGGTCTTACAATGAGCAGTTCTTC. Protein: CATSRGQGQGSYNEQFF.

This clone was counted a single time. The gene calls are TRBV7-2 and TRBJ1-5; D is possibly TRBD1 (5 bases). In germline, CDR1 is SGHTA, CDR2 FQGNSA. This CDR3 region has 15 residues. Trimming took off 4 bases at V and 9 bases at J, with 19 bases between the two ends. The CDR3 DNA reads TGTGCCAGCAGCTCTTCCCGGGCGGCCCAGGGGCCCCAGCATTTT. This gives the protein CASSSSRAAQGPQHF. Drawing the rest from reference TRBV7-2 and TRBJ1-5, the complete variable domain is GAGVSQSPSNKVTEKGKDVELRCDPISGHTALYWYRQSLGQGLEFLIYFQGNSAPDKSGLPSDRFSAERTGGSVSTLTIQRTQQEDSAVYLCASSSSRAAQGPQHFGDGTRLSIL.

V usage is TRBV4-1 and J usage is TRBJ1-4, with D perhaps matching TRBD1 (5 bases). The CDR3 sequence is 15 residues long. With 4 bases removed from V and 8 bases from J, the gap between germline ends came to 17 bases. Looked up from germline, CDR1 is MGHRA and CDR2 is YSYEKL. For the CDR3, the DNA is TGCGCCAGCAGCCTTGATGCCAGGGCAGGGGAAAAACTGTTTTTT. It encodes CASSLDARAGEKLFF.

The V gene is TRBV14, the J gene TRBJ1-6; D not resolved. Germline assignment: CDR1 SGHDN and CDR2 FVKESK. The CDR3 is 14 amino acids. Trimming cost V 4 bases and J 10 bases, with 14 bases left between them. CDR3 coding DNA: TGTGCCAGCAGCCTGAGAGTTTCTGGGTCACCCCTCCACTTT. Its translation is CASSLRVSGSPLHF.

The chain is built from TRBV29-1 and TRBJ2-4, with D perhaps given as TRBD1 or TRBD2 (5 bases each). CDR3 length: 14 amino acids. Trimming stripped 3 bases from V and 8 bases from J, with 17 bases between. CDR1 is SQVTM and CDR2 is ANQGSEA in the germline V gene. CDR3 sequence: CSVDGGVGEDIQYF. CDR3 coding DNA: TGCAGCGTTGATGGGGGAGTGGGTGAGGACATTCAGTACTTC.

This chain links TRBV9 with TRBJ2-1, with unresolved D. Germline CDR1 reads SGDLS; CDR2 reads YYNGEE. Trimming removed 0 bases at V and 8 bases at J, with 12 bases between. This CDR3 region has 14 residues. CDR3 sequence (DNA): TGTGCCAGCAGCGTAGCAGGCCAAGCAGATGAGCAGTTCTTC. Residues: CASSVAGQADEQFF.

The rearrangement uses TRBV10-1 and TRBJ2-2; D gene unclear. This CDR3 contains 10 residues. Trimming pared 3 bases from V and 8 bases from J, leaving 1 base between. Looked up from germline, CDR1 is WNHNN and CDR2 is SYGVQD (reference sequence). CDR3 sequence: CASSEGELFF. The CDR3 DNA sequence: TGCGCCAGCAGTGAAGGGGAGCTGTTTTTT.

The chain has TRBV5-1 and TRBJ2-7; TRBD2 matches 9 bases. The J segment lost 0 bases and the V segment lost 5 bases, leaving 6 bases of the junction unmatched. CDR1 SGHRS and CDR2 YFSETQ come from the germline V gene. This CDR3 is 15 amino acids long. The DNA for the CDR3 is TGCGCCAGCAGACTCTATAGCGGGAGCTCCTACGAGCAGTACTTC. Amino acids: CASRLYSGSSYEQYF.

In this sample, this clone turned up once. The V and J genes are TRBV14 and TRBJ1-4; perhaps TRBD1 as D (5 bases). The length of the CDR3 is 15 residues. Germline CDR1 and CDR2: SGHDN and FVKESK. Trimming took off 4 bases at V and 2 bases at J, with 11 bases between the two ends. The CDR3 sequence: CASSPGWGTNEKLFF. CDR3 in DNA: TGTGCCAGCAGCCCCGGCTGGGGCACTAATGAAAAACTGTTTTTT.

A single count supports this clone. The CDR3 DNA sequence: TGTGCCAGCAGCCCGAGGGCGGGAGGGACAGATACGCAGTATTTT. Amino acids: CASSPRAGGTDTQYF. The V call is TRBV7-9, the J call TRBJ2-3, with 9 bases identical to TRBD2. The CDR3 has 15 residues. V gave up 5 bases and J gave up 3 bases; unmatched junction bases: 6. Germline CDR1 reads SEHNR; CDR2 reads FQNEAQ (reference sequence).

The chain uses TRBV11-3 and TRBJ2-3, with 13 bases matching TRBD2. Germline CDR1 and CDR2: SGHNT and YENEEA. The ends lost 0 bases at V and 3 bases at J; junction bases unmatched: 6. There are 18 residues in the CDR3. This CDR3 is CASSLDWGTSGKTDTQYF. In DNA form, the CDR3 reads TGTGCCAGCAGCTTAGATTGGGGGACTAGCGGGAAAACAGATACGCAGTATTTT.

This clone was seen once. The genes are TRBV6-6 and TRBJ1-1, with D hard to call. CDR3 size: 13 residues. V shed 2 bases and J shed 4 bases, with 8 bases lying between them. Per germline, CDR1 MNHNY and CDR2 SVGAGI (reference sequence). The CDR3 region has the DNA TGTGCCAGCAGTTACCGGGGTGGCACTGAAGCTTTCTTT. It yields the protein CASSYRGGTEAFF.

The CDR3 sequence is CASSMRRGRITGELFF. CDR3 in DNA: TGTGCCAGTAGTATGAGGAGGGGACGGATCACCGGGGAGCTGTTTTTT. The V gene is TRBV19, the J gene TRBJ2-2, with D possibly matching TRBD2 (6 bases). The CDR3 is 16 residues long. Germline-derived CDR1 and CDR2 are LNHDA and SQIVND (reference sequence). V was clipped by 3 bases and J by 4 bases, with 15 bases between them. Full variable domain (remainder filled in from reference TRBV19 and TRBJ2-2): DGGITQSPKYLFRKEGQNVTLSCEQNLNHDAMYWYRQDPGQGLRLIYYSQIVNDFQKGDIAEGYSVSREKKESFPLTVTSAQKNPTAFYLCASSMRRGRITGELFFGEGSRLTVL.

On this clone: The same CDR3 also results from other DNA sequences found in this sample. This chain connects TRBV11-3 to TRBJ2-2, with no clear D. CDR1 and CDR2 (germline): SGHNT, YENEEA. The CDR3 runs 12 residues. The V end was cut by 2 bases, the J end by 4 bases, with 2 bases between. CDR3 in amino acids: CASSLRTGELFF. Here the CDR3 DNA reads TGTGCCAGCAGCTTACGCACCGGGGAGCTGTTTTTT.

J is TRBJ2-1 and V is TRBV18; 11 nucleotides agree with TRBD2. The CDR3 runs to 18 residues. Germline V gives CDR1 KGHSH, CDR2 LQKENI. Losses at the gene ends were 0 bases for V and 9 bases for J; bases not matched to a gene: 13. CDR3 residues: CASSPPGLSGRAGGEQFF. The CDR3 DNA reads as TGTGCCAGCTCACCACCGGGACTTAGCGGGAGGGCCGGGGGTGAGCAGTTCTTC.

The V call is TRBV7-9, the J call TRBJ2-3, with TRBD2 as a possible D gene (6 bases). The V end was cut by 1 base, the J end by 1 base, with 12 bases between. The germline V gene encodes CDR1 SEHNR and CDR2 FQNEAQ (reference sequence). This CDR3 has 16 residues. In DNA form, the CDR3 reads TGTGCCAGCAGCTTAGGTTCGGGAGCGGGCACAGATACGCAGTATTTT. The encoded protein is CASSLGSGAGTDTQYF.

The chain combines TRBV6-1 with TRBJ2-1; 7 bases match TRBD2. With V trimmed by 6 bases and J by 8 bases, 7 bases remained unmatched. Germline values: CDR1 MNHNS, CDR2 SASEGT. The CDR3 consists of 13 residues. The CDR3 DNA reads as TGTGCCAGCAGGGAGAGTGGGAGGGATGAGCAGTTCTTC. This encodes CASRESGRDEQFF.